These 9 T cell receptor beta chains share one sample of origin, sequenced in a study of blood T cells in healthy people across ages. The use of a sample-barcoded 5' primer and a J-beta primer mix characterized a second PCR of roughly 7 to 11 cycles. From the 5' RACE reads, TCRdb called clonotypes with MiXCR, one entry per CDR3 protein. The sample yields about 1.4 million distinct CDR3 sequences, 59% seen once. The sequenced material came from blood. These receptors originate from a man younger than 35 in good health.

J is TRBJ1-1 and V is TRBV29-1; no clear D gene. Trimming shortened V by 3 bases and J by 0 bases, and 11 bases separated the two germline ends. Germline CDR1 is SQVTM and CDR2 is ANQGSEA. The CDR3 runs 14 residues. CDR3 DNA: TGCAGCGTTGACGACGAACCGTTGAACACTGAAGCTTTCTTT. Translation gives CSVDDEPLNTEAFF.

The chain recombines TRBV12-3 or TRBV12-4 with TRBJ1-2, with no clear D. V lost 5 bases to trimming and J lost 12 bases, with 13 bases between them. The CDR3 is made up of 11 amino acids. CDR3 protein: CASSADFSDTF. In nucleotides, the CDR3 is TGTGCCAGCAGTGCCGACTTCAGCGACACCTTC.

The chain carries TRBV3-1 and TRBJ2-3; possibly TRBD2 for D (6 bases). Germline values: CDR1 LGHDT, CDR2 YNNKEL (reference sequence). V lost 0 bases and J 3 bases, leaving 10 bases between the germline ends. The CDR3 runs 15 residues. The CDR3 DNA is TGTGCCAGCAGCCAAGATGGCGGGGCAACAGATACGCAGTATTTT. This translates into CASSQDGGATDTQYF.

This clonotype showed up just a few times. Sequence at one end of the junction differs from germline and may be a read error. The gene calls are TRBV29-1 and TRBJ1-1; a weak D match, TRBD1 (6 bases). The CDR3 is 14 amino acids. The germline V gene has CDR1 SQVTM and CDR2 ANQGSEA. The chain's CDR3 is CSVEDRFGDTEAFF. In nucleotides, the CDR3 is TGTAGCGTTGAAGACAGGTTCGGGGACACTGAAGCTTTCTTT. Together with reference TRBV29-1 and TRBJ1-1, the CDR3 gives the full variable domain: SAVISQKPSRDICQRGTSLTIQCQVDSQVTMMFWYRQQPGQSLTLIATANQGSEATYESGFVIDKFPISRPNLTFSTLTVSNMSPEDSSIYLCSVEDRFGDTEAFFGQGTRLTVV.

The CDR3 loop is CASSQRTGGSSYEQYF. CDR3 DNA: TGTGCCAGCAGCCAACGAACGGGGGGCTCTTCCTACGAGCAGTACTTC. The chain links TRBV3-1 to TRBJ2-7; tentatively, D is TRBD2 (7 bases). V was shortened by 2 bases and J by 1 base, with 15 bases between the two germline ends. This CDR3 is built from 16 residues. Germline CDR1 reads LGHDT; CDR2 reads YNNKEL (reference sequence).

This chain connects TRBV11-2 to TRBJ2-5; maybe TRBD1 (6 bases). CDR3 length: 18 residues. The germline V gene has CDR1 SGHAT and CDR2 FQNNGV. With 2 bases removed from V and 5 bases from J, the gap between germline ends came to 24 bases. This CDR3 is CASSLSRWGTPGRETQYF. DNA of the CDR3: TGTGCCAGCAGCTTATCGCGATGGGGGACACCCGGTCGGGAGACCCAGTACTTC. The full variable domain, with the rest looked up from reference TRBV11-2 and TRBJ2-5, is EAGVAQSPRYKIIEKRQSVAFWCNPISGHATLYWYQQILGQGPKLLIQFQNNGVVDDSQLPKDRFSAERLKGVDSTLKIQPAKLEDSAVYLCASSLSRWGTPGRETQYFGPGTRLLVL.

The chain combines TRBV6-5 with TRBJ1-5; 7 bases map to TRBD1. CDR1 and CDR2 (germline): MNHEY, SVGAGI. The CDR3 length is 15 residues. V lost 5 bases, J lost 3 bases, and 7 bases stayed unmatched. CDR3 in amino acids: CASSVTGAANQPQHF. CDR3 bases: TGTGCCAGCAGTGTAACAGGGGCGGCCAATCAGCCCCAGCATTTT.

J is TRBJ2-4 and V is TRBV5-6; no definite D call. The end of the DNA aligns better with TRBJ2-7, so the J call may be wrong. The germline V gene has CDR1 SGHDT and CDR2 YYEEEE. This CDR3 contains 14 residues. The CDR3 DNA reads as TGTGCCAGCAGCTTGGCTCATATTGGCTACGAGCAGTACTTC. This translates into CASSLAHIGYEQYF.

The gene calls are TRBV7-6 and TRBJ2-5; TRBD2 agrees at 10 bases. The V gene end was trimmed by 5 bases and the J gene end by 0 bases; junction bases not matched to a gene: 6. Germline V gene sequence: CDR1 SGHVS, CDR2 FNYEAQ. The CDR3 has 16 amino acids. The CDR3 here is CASSLTLAGDQETQYF. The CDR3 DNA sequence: TGTGCCAGCAGCCTCACTCTAGCGGGGGACCAAGAGACCCAGTACTTC.